Following are 14 T cell receptor beta chains from one sample sequenced in a study of human T cells and chemical hapten exposure. The time point here: patch test 1, 2 weeks after DPC sensitization. As to treatment: therapeutic diphenylcyclopropenone sensitization with weekly scalp DPC. A single record per CDR3 protein comes from TCRdb applying MiXCR to the RACE reads. In the table there are around 150,000 distinct CDR3 sequences, around 15% of which are singletons. This material consisted of whole blood, taken in connection with sensitization to the hapten diphenylcyclopropenone (DPC). The receptor set was obtained from a woman in her thirties with alopecia areata. Some clones in this sample may be carry-over from other donors' samples.

This clonotype was detected only a few times. This chain uses TRBV7-9 with TRBJ2-7; possibly TRBD2 for D (5 bases). With 2 bases removed from V and 5 bases from J, the gap between germline ends came to 16 bases. Germline V gene sequence: CDR1 SEHNR, CDR2 FQNEAQ (reference sequence). The CDR3 extends over 15 amino acids. The CDR3 nucleotides are TGTGCCAGCAGCTTAAGGACCCTGAGGGAGAACGAGCAGTACTTC. This sequence encodes CASSLRTLRENEQYF.

The rearrangement links TRBV5-5 to TRBJ2-7; D is possibly TRBD2 (5 bases). The germline CDR1 and CDR2 sequences are SGHKS and YYEKEE (reference sequence). V gave up 3 bases and J gave up 3 bases, with 10 bases separating them. The CDR3 length is 13 residues. The CDR3 DNA is TGTGCCAGCAGCTCGACTACAGACTACGAGCAGTACTTC. Translation gives CASSSTTDYEQYF. The full variable domain, its missing parts supplied by reference TRBV5-5 and TRBJ2-7, is DAGVTQSPTHLIKTRGQQVTLRCSPISGHKSVSWYQQVLGQGPQFIFQYYEKEERGRGNFPDRFSARQFPNYSSELNVNALLLGDSALYLCASSSTTDYEQYFGPGTRLTVT.

The chain has TRBV10-3 and TRBJ2-1, with 8 nucleotides matching TRBD2. V lost 3 bases and J lost 2; bases outside the gene matches: 9. Germline assignment: CDR1 ENHRY and CDR2 SYGVKD. The CDR3 runs 17 residues. The CDR3 nucleotides are TGTGCCATCAGTGATCCCGGGGGGGTCGATACCTACAATGAGCAGTTCTTC. Translation: CAISDPGGVDTYNEQFF.

As for this clonotype: Since the CDR3 does not end with the conserved phenylalanine or tryptophan, this likely comes from a read error. The chain employs TRBV5-1 and TRBJ2-1; unclear D gene. V was pared by 1 base and J by 8 bases, with 4 bases between. CDR1 and CDR2 from the germline V gene are SGHRS and YFSETQ. There are 11 residues in the CDR3. CDR3 nucleotides: TGCGCCAGCAGCTTGAGAGATGAGCAGTTCTTA. Its translation is CASSLRDEQFL.

This chain joins TRBV18 and TRBJ2-2; D not resolved. Germline assignment: CDR1 KGHSH and CDR2 LQKENI. The V end was cut by 1 base, the J end by 5 bases, with 11 bases between. The CDR3 consists of 15 residues. DNA for the CDR3: TGTGCCAGCTCACCACTGGAACTTCGGACCGGGGAGCTGTTTTTT. It translates to CASSPLELRTGELFF.

This clonotype was observed many times. The gene calls are TRBV20-1 and TRBJ1-5; no firm D call. The CDR3 spans 12 residues. Trimming pared 7 bases from V and 6 bases from J, leaving 13 bases between. Looked up from germline, CDR1 is DFQATT and CDR2 is SNEGSKA (reference sequence). CDR3 residues: CSVDEGPQPQHF. The CDR3 nucleotides are TGCAGTGTTGATGAGGGTCCTCAGCCCCAGCATTTT.

This clonotype has a count of ten or more. The chain is built from TRBV19 and TRBJ1-5; D unclear. Germline assignment: CDR1 LNHDA and CDR2 SQIVND (reference sequence). The V end lost 0 bases, the J end lost 4 bases, and 13 bases lay between the germline ends. The CDR3 sequence is 16 residues long. CDR3 sequence (DNA): TGTGCCAGTAGTATAGATCTATGGGGAGAAAATCAGCCCCAGCATTTT. The encoded protein is CASSIDLWGENQPQHF.

The rearrangement joins TRBV11-2 to TRBJ2-7; D is unresolved. Trimming removed 8 bases at V and 2 bases at J, with 22 bases between. The CDR3 loop spans 16 amino acids. Germline CDR1 SGHAT, CDR2 FQNNGV. In nucleotides, the CDR3 is TGTGCCAGCCGGACCCCCCTAGGCCGCCGAACCTACGAGCAGTACTTC. Translating it yields CASRTPLGRRTYEQYF.

The genes are TRBV2 and TRBJ1-5; a possible D gene is TRBD1 (6 bases). The CDR3 has 17 amino acids. CDR1 is SNHLY and CDR2 is FYNNEI in the germline V gene. With 2 bases removed from V and 1 base from J, the gap between germline ends came to 15 bases. CDR3 residues: CASSERGQVNSNQPQHF. CDR3 bases: TGTGCCAGCAGTGAACGGGGGCAGGTTAACAGCAATCAGCCCCAGCATTTT.

This clonotype was seen at least ten times. The chain employs TRBV25-1 and TRBJ1-6; perhaps TRBD1 as D (5 bases). V was clipped by 3 bases and J by 14 bases, with 17 bases between them. The CDR3 has 14 residues. The germline CDR1 and CDR2 sequences are MGHDK and SYGVNS. The CDR3 nucleotides are TGTGCCAGCAGTGAGCCCAACAGGCACGGAACCCTCCACTTT. Its translation: CASSEPNRHGTLHF.

In its sample, this clonotype was seen a few times. The chain recombines TRBV28 with TRBJ2-1; 9 bases align to TRBD1. The CDR3 covers 15 residues. The germline CDR1 and CDR2 sequences are MDHEN and SYDVKM. V dropped 6 bases and J dropped 7; count of bases not matched to a gene: 10. In DNA, the CDR3 is TGTGCCAGCAGCTGGGGACAGGGAATTTGGAATGAGCAGTTCTTC. This gives the protein CASSWGQGIWNEQFF.

This clonotype was seen only a few times. This chain joins TRBV7-2 and TRBJ2-5; D gene ambiguous. Trimming took off 4 bases at V and 4 bases at J, with 4 bases between the two ends. Germline values: CDR1 SGHTA, CDR2 FQGNSA. The CDR3 covers 11 residues. The CDR3 protein is CASSYTETQYF. The CDR3 bases are TGTGCCAGCAGCTACACAGAGACCCAGTACTTC.

The rearrangement joins TRBV12-3 or TRBV12-4 to TRBJ1-1, with 9 bases lining up with TRBD1. With V trimmed by 3 bases and J by 6 bases, 5 bases remained unmatched. This CDR3 is 14 amino acids long. CDR3 sequence (DNA): TGTGCCAGCAGTTTGGACAGGGGTCTCGCTGAAGCTTTCTTT. Its translation: CASSLDRGLAEAFF.

The chain is built from TRBV7-9 and TRBJ1-4; D ambiguous. The CDR3 totals 13 residues. Trimming stripped 3 bases from V and 6 bases from J, with 8 bases between. CDR1 and CDR2 from the germline V gene are SEHNR and FQNEAQ (reference sequence). The CDR3 nucleotides are TGTGCCAGCAGCTTTAAAGAGTATGAAAAACTGTTTTTT. This encodes CASSFKEYEKLFF.